This T cell receptor beta chain was retrieved from a study of CXCR3-negative and CXCR3-positive naive CD8 T cells. Notes on the study in general: CXCR3-positive naive cells carried more hydrophobic TRB CDR3s than CXCR3-negative naive cells did.

Concerning this clonotype: Its target is not known.

Germline V lookup: CDR1 LNHDA, CDR2 SQIVND (reference sequence). The CDR3 length is 15 residues. Each TRB cDNA library was prepared by 5' RACE (with UMI labels). TCRdb re-called the 5' RACE reads; every CDR3 protein appears as one record, without DNA. The ten top clones account for 0.49%, within a sample of some 140,000 distinct CDR3 sequences. The rearrangement uses TRBV19 and TRBJ2-7; TCRdb's D call, TRBD1, is unchecked because there is no DNA. The source material was naive CXCR3+ CD8+ T cells from blood. Subset given: CD45RO-CCR7+CD27+CD95- naive CD8+ T cells expressing CXCR3 (TNR3+). This sequence was found in a human donor in good health. Some clones in this sample may be carry-over from other donors' samples. The CDR3 reads CASSVGQGISYEQYF. Looking up the rest from reference TRBV19 and TRBJ2-7 gives the full variable domain: DGGITQSPKYLFRKEGQNVTLSCEQNLNHDAMYWYRQDPGQGLRLIYYSQIVNDFQKGDIAEGYSVSREKKESFPLTVTSAQKNPTAFYLCASSVGQGISYEQYFGPGTRLTVT.